These 25 T cell receptor beta chains share one sample of origin, sequenced in a study of CD8 T cells in Susac syndrome. RNA amounts of roughly 0.45 to 1 ug underwent reverse transcription with random hexamers. TCRdb reprocessed the immunoSEQ multiplex PCR reads via MiXCR and lists one record per CDR3 protein. The sample consists of around 140,000 distinct CDR3 sequences, 85% to 95% of them appearing once. Sequences were obtained from CD4+ T cells from PBMCs. Source of these receptors: a human donor with multiple sclerosis.

The V gene is TRBV29-1, the J gene TRBJ2-3; D possibly corresponds to TRBD1 (5 bases). The length of the CDR3 is 15 residues. V lost 3 bases to trimming and J lost 11 bases, with 24 bases between them. The germline gives CDR1 SQVTM, CDR2 ANQGSEA. In nucleotides, the CDR3 is TGCAGCGTTGAGAGCGTAGAGTCCAGGGAAGGGCGGCAGTATTTT. Amino acids: CSVESVESREGRQYF.

V gene TRBV3-1 combines with J gene TRBJ2-2; D possibly corresponds to TRBD2 (5 bases). The CDR3 is 17 amino acids. Germline V gives CDR1 LGHDT, CDR2 YNNKEL (reference sequence). Trimming cost V 0 bases and J 4 bases, with 15 bases left between them. The CDR3, as DNA: TGTGCCAGCAGCCAAGAGCGGGCTAGATTTATCACCGGGGAGCTGTTTTTT. This encodes CASSQERARFITGELFF.

This sequence joins TRBV6-5 and TRBJ2-5, with 7 bases identical to TRBD2. Germline V gives CDR1 MNHEY, CDR2 SVGAGI. This CDR3 spans 18 amino acids. The ends lost 4 bases at V and 4 bases at J; junction bases unmatched: 18. CDR3 coding DNA: TGTGCCAGCAGTTTAACCTCTCCTTTTGGGGGGAGGGGAGAGACCCAGTACTTC. Protein sequence: CASSLTSPFGGRGETQYF.

The chain recombines TRBV14 with TRBJ2-3; D gene ambiguous. The V and J ends lost 3 bases and 1 base respectively, with 11 bases between them. The CDR3 contains 15 residues. Germline V CDR1 and CDR2: SGHDN, FVKESK. CDR3 coding DNA: TGTGCCAGCAGCCAGGGGATATTGCGCACAGATACGCAGTATTTT. Translation: CASSQGILRTDTQYF.

This clonotype has a single count. The CDR3 protein is CASSSPLGGGTYEQYF. CDR3 in DNA: TGTGCCAGCAGCTCCCCTCTAGGCGGCGGAACCTACGAGCAGTACTTC. The chain links TRBV7-9 to TRBJ2-7; D not certain. This CDR3 spans 16 amino acids. Trimming pared 4 bases from V and 2 bases from J, leaving 18 bases between. CDR1 is SEHNR, CDR2 FQNEAQ, per germline (reference sequence). The full variable domain, with the rest looked up from reference TRBV7-9 and TRBJ2-7, is DTGVSQNPRHKITKRGQNVTFRCDPISEHNRLYWYRQTLGQGPEFLTYFQNEAQLEKSRLLSDRFSAERPKGSFSTLEIQRTEQGDSAMYLCASSSPLGGGTYEQYFGPGTRLTVT.

This chain joins TRBV12-3 or TRBV12-4 and TRBJ2-1; TRBD2 matches 11 bases. V shed 5 bases and J 5 bases; nucleotides not matched to a gene: 8. The CDR3 contains 16 residues. CDR3 bases: TGTGCCAGCAGTCTCAGACTAGCGGGGTTTAACAATGAGCAGTTCTTC. Translation gives CASSLRLAGFNNEQFF.

V and J are TRBV20-1 and TRBJ1-1, with no clear D. Germline V gene lookup returns CDR1 DFQATT and CDR2 SNEGSKA (reference sequence). There are 11 residues in the CDR3. V gave up 5 bases and J gave up 11 bases, with 15 bases separating them. The CDR3 DNA reads TGCAGTGCTCCACCTCGGGCGGCGGCTTTCTTT. Translated: CSAPPRAAAFF.

V gene TRBV29-1 combines with J gene TRBJ1-5; 8 bases agree with TRBD1. Germline lookup yields CDR1 SQVTM and CDR2 ANQGSEA. This CDR3 contains 12 residues. Trimming removed 6 bases from V and 7 bases from J; junction bases left unmatched: 5. This CDR3 reads CSVKQGEQPQHF. The DNA of the CDR3 is TGCAGCGTAAAACAGGGGGAACAGCCCCAGCATTTT. Filled out from reference TRBV29-1 and TRBJ1-5, the complete variable domain reads SAVISQKPSRDICQRGTSLTIQCQVDSQVTMMFWYRQQPGQSLTLIATANQGSEATYESGFVIDKFPISRPNLTFSTLTVSNMSPEDSSIYLCSVKQGEQPQHFGDGTRLSIL.

The rearrangement uses TRBV5-1 and TRBJ2-7; 9 positions match TRBD2. Germline CDR1 reads SGHRS; CDR2 reads YFSETQ. With 4 bases clipped from V and 11 bases from J, the junction kept 19 bases outside the gene matches. The CDR3 covers 16 residues. The CDR3 here is CASSGITTSGGGQKYF. CDR3 DNA sequence: TGCGCCAGCAGCGGGATCACGACTAGCGGAGGTGGCCAGAAGTACTTC. Together with reference TRBV5-1 and TRBJ2-7, the CDR3 gives the full variable domain: KAGVTQTPRYLIKTRGQQVTLSCSPISGHRSVSWYQQTPGQGLQFLFEYFSETQRNKGNFPGRFSGRQFSNSRSEMNVSTLELGDSALYLCASSGITTSGGGQKYFGPGTRLTVT.

This clonotype was seen only once. The chain carries TRBV2 and TRBJ1-3; D is possibly TRBD1 (6 bases). V was trimmed by 8 bases and J by 3 bases, leaving 11 bases between them. Germline V gene data show CDR1 as SNHLY and CDR2 as FYNNEI. The CDR3 contains 13 residues. The CDR3 DNA reads as TGTGCCAGCGCCGGGACAAATGGAAACACCATATATTTT. Its protein is CASAGTNGNTIYF.

The chain carries TRBV29-1 and TRBJ2-1; the match to TRBD1 covers 9 bases. Trimming removed 6 bases from V and 2 bases from J; junction bases left unmatched: 5. Germline lookup yields CDR1 SQVTM and CDR2 ANQGSEA. The CDR3 length is 14 residues. The CDR3 DNA follows: TGCAGCGTCCTGGGACAGGGAACCTACAATGAGCAGTTCTTC. Translating it yields CSVLGQGTYNEQFF.

The chain uses TRBV29-1 and TRBJ1-2; 8 bases match TRBD1. Per germline, CDR1 SQVTM and CDR2 ANQGSEA. V dropped 3 bases and J dropped 3; count of bases not matched to a gene: 6. The CDR3 spans 14 residues. In nucleotides, the CDR3 is TGCAGCGTTGATCCCACAGGGGGGGACTATGGCTACACCTTC. It is translated as CSVDPTGGDYGYTF.

The chain links TRBV9 to TRBJ2-7; 12 bases are a match to TRBD2. CDR1 and CDR2 (germline): SGDLS, YYNGEE. Trimming at V came to 3 bases and at J to 4 bases, leaving 11 bases not matched to a gene. The CDR3 is 17 residues long. CDR3 in DNA: TGTGCCAGCAGCGCATCTAGCGGGAGGGCCAAAGGTTACGAGCAGTACTTC. Protein sequence: CASSASSGRAKGYEQYF. Supplemented by reference TRBV9 and TRBJ2-7, the full variable domain reads DSGVTQTPKHLITATGQRVTLRCSPRSGDLSVYWYQQSLDQGLQFLIQYYNGEERAKGNILERFSAQQFPDLHSELNLSSLELGDSALYFCASSASSGRAKGYEQYFGPGTRLTVT.

This chain links TRBV4-3 with TRBJ2-5; D may be TRBD1 (6 bases). CDR3 size: 15 residues. Germline V lookup: CDR1 LGHNA, CDR2 YSLEER. Trimming took off 4 bases at V and 4 bases at J, with 16 bases between the two ends. The CDR3 DNA reads as TGCGCCAGCAGCCGAGACGCGCTCAGGGGAGAGACCCAGTACTTC. Translated: CASSRDALRGETQYF.

This chain joins TRBV27 and TRBJ2-4; TRBD2 matches at 7 bases. Germline CDR1 and CDR2: MNHEY and SMNVEV (reference sequence). V was pared by 7 bases and J by 3 bases, with 12 bases of the junction left unmatched. The CDR3 sequence is 16 residues long. The CDR3 sequence is CASIPWGGLGKNIQYF. For the CDR3, the DNA is TGTGCCAGCATCCCCTGGGGGGGACTCGGCAAAAACATTCAGTACTTC.

This clonotype showed up just once. The rearrangement joins TRBV9 to TRBJ2-7; 7 bases match TRBD1. The CDR3 has 14 residues. CDR1 is SGDLS, CDR2 YYNGEE, per germline. V shed 3 bases and J 6 bases; nucleotides not matched to a gene: 9. DNA of the CDR3: TGTGCCAGCAGCGCCACAGGGGTCTCCCCCGAGCAGTACTTC. This gives the protein CASSATGVSPEQYF.

V and J are TRBV29-1 and TRBJ1-2; D unclear. The V gene's germline CDR1 is SQVTM and CDR2 ANQGSEA. V was cut by 7 bases and J by 3 bases, with 12 bases left in between. This CDR3 has 12 amino acids. In DNA, the CDR3 is TGCAGCGCCTCGGGGAATTACTATGGCTACACCTTC. It yields the protein CSASGNYYGYTF.

The V call is TRBV29-1, the J call TRBJ2-7; TRBD1 might be the D (7 bases). The ends were cut back, 3 bases at V and 6 bases at J, with 15 bases in the middle. The CDR3 has 13 amino acids. CDR1 SQVTM and CDR2 ANQGSEA come from the germline V gene. The CDR3 DNA follows: TGCAGCGTTGATCGGTCAGGGGGAGGCGAGCAGTACTTC. Translating it yields CSVDRSGGGEQYF.

This chain uses TRBV15 with TRBJ2-5; 12 bases line up with TRBD2. V was pared by 1 base and J by 1 base, with 16 bases of the junction left unmatched. This CDR3 comprises 21 residues. Per the germline V gene, CDR1 is LNHNV and CDR2 is YYDKDF (reference sequence). The chain's CDR3 is CATSRAPGRASGRGAQETQYF. Written as DNA, the CDR3 is TGTGCCACCAGCAGAGCCCCTGGCCGGGCTAGCGGGAGGGGTGCCCAAGAGACCCAGTACTTC. Complete variable domain (other parts from reference TRBV15 and TRBJ2-5): DAMVIQNPRYQVTQFGKPVTLSCSQTLNHNVMYWYQQKSSQAPKLLFHYYDKDFNNEADTPDNFQSRRPNTSFCFLDIRSPGLGDTAMYLCATSRAPGRASGRGAQETQYFGPGTRLLVL.

The rearrangement links TRBV30 to TRBJ1-1; TRBD1 agrees at 7 bases. This CDR3 has 12 residues. Trimming cost V 4 bases and J 4 bases; bases outside gene matches: 3. CDR1 is GTSNPN, CDR2 SVGIG, per germline (reference sequence). In nucleotides, the CDR3 is TGTGCCTGGAACAGGGGAAGCACTGAAGCTTTCTTT. It is translated as CAWNRGSTEAFF.

The chain is built from TRBV24-1 and TRBJ1-5; no firm D call. Trimming took 2 bases from V and 3 from J, leaving 10 bases between them. The CDR3 extends over 15 amino acids. The germline V gene has CDR1 KGHDR and CDR2 SFDVKD. The CDR3 loop is CATSDSGRSNQPQHF. The DNA of the CDR3 is TGTGCCACCAGTGATTCAGGCAGGTCCAATCAGCCCCAGCATTTT.

This clonotype was seen just once. The V call is TRBV9, the J call TRBJ2-7; TRBD2 matches at 7 bases. This CDR3 has 15 residues. Trimming took 0 bases from V and 0 from J; bases not matched to a gene: 3. Germline V gives CDR1 SGDLS, CDR2 YYNGEE. In nucleotides, the CDR3 is TGTGCCAGCAGCGTAGAGGGCGGGGGCTCCTACGAGCAGTACTTC. This encodes CASSVEGGGSYEQYF. Using reference TRBV9 and TRBJ2-7 for the parts outside the CDR3, the full variable domain is DSGVTQTPKHLITATGQRVTLRCSPRSGDLSVYWYQQSLDQGLQFLIQYYNGEERAKGNILERFSAQQFPDLHSELNLSSLELGDSALYFCASSVEGGGSYEQYFGPGTRLTVT.

The chain links TRBV18 to TRBJ2-3; tentatively, D is TRBD2 (5 bases). Germline lookup yields CDR1 KGHSH and CDR2 LQKENI. Trimming pared 6 bases from V and 3 bases from J, leaving 16 bases between. CDR3 length: 15 residues. In DNA form, the CDR3 reads TGTGCCAGCTCGAACGGGGTCAGGAGGACAGATACGCAGTATTTT. It encodes CASSNGVRRTDTQYF.

The chain links TRBV29-1 to TRBJ2-3; weak D call: TRBD2 (6 bases). The CDR3 length is 14 residues. Germline V gene data show CDR1 as SQVTM and CDR2 as ANQGSEA. Deletions cut 3 bases from V and 0 bases from J, with 10 bases between. The CDR3 DNA sequence: TGCAGCGTTGAGTCGCTAGCGAGCACAGATACGCAGTATTTT. Protein product: CSVESLASTDTQYF.

The chain joins TRBV3-1 to TRBJ2-7; the D gene is possibly TRBD1 (6 bases). CDR3 size: 15 residues. Germline CDR1 LGHDT, CDR2 YNNKEL (reference sequence). Trimming cost V 1 base and J 3 bases, with 13 bases left between them. CDR3 residues: CASSQADRRYYEQYF. CDR3 bases: TGTGCCAGCAGCCAAGCTGACAGGCGGTACTACGAGCAGTACTTC.